The 27 T cell receptor beta chains presented below share a single source sample, sequenced in a study of T-cell reconstitution after alpha-beta-depleted transplantation in children (TCRdb year 2016). The receptor library was made with PCR. The sample was run on an Illumina HiSeq 2500. To normalize quantification of the TCRbeta repertoire, the TCR libraries were built with molecular barcoding that relied on unique molecular identifiers. TCRdb's own reprocessing of the public reads used fastp at Q25 and MiXCR and kept productive beta chains. Every distinct CDR3 protein forms one entry, paired with its most common genes and DNA. The sample profile shows more than 400,000 distinct CDR3 sequences; roughly two fifths of them were found once. The top ten clonotypes cover approximately 30% of the sample. Interpreted using the paper, the treatment or condition label stands for: allogeneic hematopoietic cell transplantation with graft depleted of TCRalphabeta T cells and CD19 B cells.

The sample was PBMCs, taken before TCRalphabeta/CD19-depleted stem cell transplant. Receptors were obtained from a girl aged 2 to 9 with aplastic anemia, due to receive a stem cell transplant.

This clonotype was detected ten times or more. The rearrangement uses TRBV5-6 and TRBJ1-4; no clear D. V dropped 2 bases and J dropped 3 bases, with 8 bases sitting between them. This CDR3 has 14 amino acids. Germline CDR1 reads SGHDT; CDR2 reads YYEEEE. The CDR3 loop reads CASSFRQSNEKLFF. The DNA of the CDR3 is TGTGCCAGCAGCTTCCGGCAGTCTAATGAAAAACTGTTTTTT. The complete variable domain, with remaining parts taken from reference TRBV5-6 and TRBJ1-4, reads DAGVTQSPTHLIKTRGQQVTLRCSPKSGHDTVSWYQQALGQGPQFIFQYYEEEERQRGNFPDRFSGHQFPNYSSELNVNALLLGDSALYLCASSFRQSNEKLFFGSGTQLSVL.

This clonotype was seen repeatedly, ten times or more. This chain links TRBV7-2 with TRBJ2-7; 8 nucleotides match TRBD2. The CDR3 is 15 amino acids. V dropped 5 bases and J dropped 1; count of bases not matched to a gene: 7. Germline V gene lookup returns CDR1 SGHTA and CDR2 FQGNSA. The CDR3 DNA is TGTGCCAGCAGCCTTAGCGGGACCTTTTCCTACGAGCAGTACTTC. It translates to CASSLSGTFSYEQYF.

This clonotype was observed a handful of times. The chain combines TRBV5-1 with TRBJ2-1; 10 positions agree with TRBD2. The CDR3 extends over 15 amino acids. The germline V gene encodes CDR1 SGHRS and CDR2 YFSETQ. The V and J ends lost 1 base and 7 bases, in that order; junction bases with no gene match: 5. The CDR3 nucleotides read TGCGCCAGCAGCTTGCTGCTAGCGGGAGTTAATGAGCAGTTCTTC. Amino acids: CASSLLLAGVNEQFF.

This clonotype was counted at least ten times. V usage is TRBV6-5 and J usage is TRBJ2-5, with TRBD1 identical over 11 bases. This CDR3 spans 16 amino acids. V lost 4 bases, J lost 5 bases, and 9 bases stayed unmatched. Germline-derived CDR1 and CDR2 are MNHEY and SVGAGI. For the CDR3, the DNA is TGTGCCAGCAGTTCTCCCGGGACAGGGGGTCGGGAGACCCAGTACTTC. Translating gives CASSSPGTGGRETQYF.

The chain carries TRBV9 and TRBJ2-5; D remains unclear. Germline V lookup: CDR1 SGDLS, CDR2 YYNGEE. This CDR3 spans 12 amino acids. The V end was cut by 5 bases, the J end by 3 bases, with 8 bases between. CDR3 sequence: CASSRIEETQYF. CDR3 in DNA: TGTGCCAGCAGTCGGATTGAAGAGACCCAGTACTTC.

This clonotype appeared many times. The chain uses TRBV5-1 and TRBJ1-1; D may be TRBD1 (6 bases). From germline, CDR1 is SGHRS and CDR2 YFSETQ. This CDR3 region has 14 residues. Deletions cut 1 base from V and 1 base from J, with 8 bases between. The CDR3 loop is CASSLTGRNTEAFF. The CDR3 DNA reads TGCGCCAGCAGCTTGACAGGGAGGAACACTGAAGCTTTCTTT.

This clonotype was found many times. The chain uses TRBV5-1 and TRBJ1-1, with D perhaps matching TRBD1 (6 bases). The length of the CDR3 is 16 residues. From germline, CDR1 is SGHRS and CDR2 YFSETQ. V lost 4 bases, J lost 9 bases, and 25 bases lay in between. In DNA form, the CDR3 reads TGCGCCAGCAGCCCAACGTCCCGGGACAAGAAGGGTCAAGCTTTCTTT. Amino acids: CASSPTSRDKKGQAFF.

Notes on this clonotype: Lacking the conserved final phenylalanine or tryptophan, this CDR3 likely reflects a read error. The chain links TRBV6-1 to TRBJ2-2, with a tentative D call TRBD1 (7 bases). Germline CDR1 is MNHNS and CDR2 is SASEGT. This CDR3 spans 16 amino acids. This CDR3 is CASSLGRGQFTGDLFS. The CDR3 DNA follows: TGTGCCAGTTCCCTAGGGCGGGGACAGTTCACCGGGGACCTGTTTTCT.

The chain employs TRBV6-6 and TRBJ2-5; D is possibly TRBD2 (6 bases). V gave up 1 base and J gave up 3 bases, with 6 bases separating them. CDR1 and CDR2 from the germline V gene are MNHNY and SVGAGI (reference sequence). CDR3 length: 13 amino acids. The CDR3 sequence is CASSYWREETQYF. CDR3 sequence (DNA): TGTGCCAGCAGTTACTGGAGGGAAGAGACCCAGTACTTC.

This clonotype appeared many times. The genes are TRBV12-3 or TRBV12-4 and TRBJ2-7; D ambiguous. V was trimmed by 6 bases and J by 0 bases, leaving 9 bases between them. This CDR3 has 13 residues. The CDR3 DNA reads as TGTGCCAGCAGCTTCGGGCCCTCCTACGAGCAGTACTTC. It specifies CASSFGPSYEQYF.

The CDR3 DNA sequence: TGCAGTGCTAGAGTAGACACGAACACTGAAGCTTTCTTT. Its protein is CSARVDTNTEAFF. This chain connects TRBV20-1 to TRBJ1-1, with unresolved D. This CDR3 has 13 residues. Germline lookup yields CDR1 DFQATT and CDR2 SNEGSKA (reference sequence). Deletions cut 1 base from V and 1 base from J, with 7 bases between.

Remarks on this clonotype: Its ends do not fully match the called genes, so a read error is possible. The chain uses TRBV6-2 or TRBV6-3 and TRBJ1-5, with 8 bases aligning to TRBD1. The CDR3 consists of 14 residues. Per the germline V gene, CDR1 is MNHEY and CDR2 is SVGEGT. The CDR3 is CASSPLTGDQPRHF. CDR3 DNA: TGTGCCAGCAGCCCCCTGACAGGGGATCAGCCCCGGCATTTT.

This clonotype was counted between two and nine times. The chain carries TRBV23-1 and TRBJ2-7; 9 nucleotides align to TRBD2. TRBV23-1 is placed among ORFs of uncertain function. The CDR3 loop spans 15 amino acids. After removal of 8 bases from V and 3 bases from J, the junction contained 11 bases not matched to a gene. DNA for the CDR3: TGCGCCAGCGGGCCTGGACTAGCGAGCTTCTACGAGCAGTACTTC. This gives the protein CASGPGLASFYEQYF.

The table lists this clonotype with a few counts. The chain carries TRBV6-4 and TRBJ2-5, with D possibly matching TRBD2 (6 bases). Germline-derived CDR1 and CDR2 are MRHNA and SNTAGT. The CDR3 totals 19 residues. The V and J ends lost 0 bases and 3 bases respectively, with 23 bases between them. The CDR3 loop reads CASSDSPKGGERVKETQYF. CDR3 DNA sequence: TGTGCCAGCAGTGACTCCCCAAAGGGTGGTGAGCGGGTTAAAGAGACCCAGTACTTC.

This chain joins TRBV10-3 and TRBJ2-1; D is possibly TRBD2 (6 bases). The V gene's germline CDR1 is ENHRY and CDR2 SYGVKD. The CDR3 is made up of 12 amino acids. The germline V and J ends were trimmed by 2 bases and 10 bases, with 9 bases remaining between them. The CDR3 is CAISEVAAEQFF. The CDR3 nucleotides read TGTGCCATCAGTGAGGTAGCGGCGGAGCAGTTCTTC.

The chain uses TRBV15 and TRBJ2-3, with D unresolved. CDR1 is LNHNV and CDR2 is YYDKDF in the germline V gene (reference sequence). The V gene lost 3 bases and the J gene lost 0 bases, with 4 bases spanning the gap. The CDR3 sequence is 13 residues long. CDR3 DNA: TGTGCCACCAGCAGGTATAGCACAGATACGCAGTATTTT. Translated: CATSRYSTDTQYF. Looking up the rest from reference TRBV15 and TRBJ2-3 gives the full variable domain: DAMVIQNPRYQVTQFGKPVTLSCSQTLNHNVMYWYQQKSSQAPKLLFHYYDKDFNNEADTPDNFQSRRPNTSFCFLDIRSPGLGDTAMYLCATSRYSTDTQYFGPGTRLTVL.

This clonotype was found a few times. This rearrangement joins TRBV4-1 to TRBJ2-6; the D gene is possibly TRBD2 (5 bases). Trimming shortened V by 1 base and J by 1 base, and 8 bases separated the two germline ends. Germline V CDR1 and CDR2: MGHRA, YSYEKL. This CDR3 comprises 16 residues. The CDR3 DNA sequence: TGCGCCAGCAGCCAAGTATCGGGATCTGGGGCCAACGTCCTGACTTTC. Residues: CASSQVSGSGANVLTF.

The chain has TRBV20-1 and TRBJ2-1; perhaps TRBD2 as D (6 bases). CDR1 DFQATT and CDR2 SNEGSKA come from the germline V gene (reference sequence). Trimming took off 3 bases at V and 4 bases at J, with 16 bases between the two ends. The CDR3 sequence is 15 residues long. The CDR3 reads CSASRNPGEYNEQFF. The CDR3 DNA is TGCAGTGCTAGTCGAAACCCGGGAGAATACAATGAGCAGTTCTTC.

The chain carries TRBV20-1 and TRBJ1-1, with D tentatively TRBD1 (6 bases). The V end was cut by 5 bases, the J end by 1 base, with 14 bases between. The length of the CDR3 is 14 residues. Per germline, CDR1 DFQATT and CDR2 SNEGSKA (reference sequence). Here the CDR3 reads CSAAPGQRNTEAFF. The CDR3 DNA reads as TGCAGTGCTGCTCCGGGACAAAGGAACACTGAAGCTTTCTTT.

The chain combines TRBV30 with TRBJ1-4, with D hard to call. CDR1 is GTSNPN and CDR2 is SVGIG in the germline V gene (reference sequence). Trimming took off 0 bases at V and 3 bases at J, with 17 bases between the two ends. This CDR3 is built from 17 residues. CDR3 region: CAWSVGGVTNPNEKLFF. The CDR3 bases are TGTGCCTGGAGTGTAGGTGGAGTCACCAACCCTAATGAAAAACTGTTTTTT.

V usage is TRBV6-1 and J usage is TRBJ1-2, with 8 nucleotides matching TRBD1. The junction had 8 bases not matched to a gene; V was cut back by 6 bases and J by 2 bases. The CDR3 runs 15 residues. The germline CDR1 and CDR2 sequences are MNHNS and SASEGT. The CDR3 reads CASSDQQGGNYGYTF. As DNA, the CDR3 is TGTGCCAGCAGCGACCAACAGGGGGGAAACTATGGCTACACCTTC.

The V and J genes are TRBV2 and TRBJ1-5; maybe TRBD1 (6 bases). CDR1 and CDR2 from the germline V gene are SNHLY and FYNNEI. V shed 4 bases and J shed 4 bases, with 8 bases lying between them. The CDR3 length is 13 residues. CDR3 sequence: CASSGTGNQPQHF. CDR3 bases: TGTGCCAGCAGTGGTACAGGGAATCAGCCCCAGCATTTT.

This sequence joins TRBV5-4 and TRBJ2-3; unclear D gene. V shed 4 bases and J shed 4 bases, with 7 bases lying between them. CDR1 SGHNT and CDR2 YYREEE come from the germline V gene (reference sequence). The CDR3 loop spans 12 amino acids. CDR3 sequence: CASSHLADTQYF. For the CDR3, the DNA is TGTGCCAGCAGCCATTTAGCAGATACGCAGTATTTT.

The V gene is TRBV20-1, the J gene TRBJ2-3, with D uncertain. There are 14 residues in the CDR3. CDR1 and CDR2 (germline): DFQATT, SNEGSKA (reference sequence). Trimming pared 6 bases from V and 3 bases from J, leaving 16 bases between. For the CDR3, the DNA is TGCAGTGCAATGTTCAGCGTGGGGACAGATACGCAGTATTTT. Its protein product is CSAMFSVGTDTQYF.

This clonotype was counted a single time. A much larger clone lies one base from this, so it may be a read error. The chain links TRBV20-1 to TRBJ1-2, with D unresolved. CDR3 length: 13 amino acids. Per germline, CDR1 DFQATT and CDR2 SNEGSKA (reference sequence). CDR3 protein: CIARETEGTGYTF. CDR3 nucleotide sequence: TGCATTGCTAGAGAGACCGAGGGAACGGGCTACACCTTC.

This clonotype was recorded many times. The chain has TRBV21-1 and TRBJ2-1. TRBV21-1 is noted as a pseudogene. The CDR3 covers 13 residues. Here the CDR3 DNA reads TGTGCCAGCCGAGTGGTCCGGTACAATGAGCAGTTCTTC. This translates into CASRVVRYNEQFF.

V usage is TRBV6-5 and J usage is TRBJ1-5; D is uncertain. The CDR3 covers 15 residues. The V gene's germline CDR1 is MNHEY and CDR2 SVGAGI. V lost 0 bases to trimming and J lost 4 bases, with 10 bases between them. CDR3: CASSYSAGENQPQHF. The CDR3 nucleotides are TGTGCCAGCAGTTACTCGGCAGGCGAGAATCAGCCCCAGCATTTT.